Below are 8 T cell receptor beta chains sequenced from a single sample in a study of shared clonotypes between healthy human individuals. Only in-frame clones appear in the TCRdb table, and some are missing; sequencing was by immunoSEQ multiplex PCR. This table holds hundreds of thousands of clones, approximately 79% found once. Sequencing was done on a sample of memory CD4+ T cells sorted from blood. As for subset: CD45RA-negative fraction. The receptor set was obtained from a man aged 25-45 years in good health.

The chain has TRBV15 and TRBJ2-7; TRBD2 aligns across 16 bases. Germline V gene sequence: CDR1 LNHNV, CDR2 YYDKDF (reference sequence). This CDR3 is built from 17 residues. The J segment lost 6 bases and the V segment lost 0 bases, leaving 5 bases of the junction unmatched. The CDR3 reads CATSREPGTSGRGEQYF. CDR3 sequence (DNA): TGTGCCACCAGCAGAGAACCCGGGACTAGCGGGAGGGGCGAGCAGTACTTC.

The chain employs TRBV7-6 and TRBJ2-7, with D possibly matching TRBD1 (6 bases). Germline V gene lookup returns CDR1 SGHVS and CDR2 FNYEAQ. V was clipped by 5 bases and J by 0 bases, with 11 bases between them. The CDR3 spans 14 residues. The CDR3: CASSRTDSSYEQYF. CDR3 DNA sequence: TGTGCCAGCAGCCGAACGGACAGCTCCTACGAGCAGTACTTC. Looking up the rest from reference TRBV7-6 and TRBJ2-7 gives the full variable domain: GAGVSQSPRYKVTKRGQDVALRCDPISGHVSLYWYRQALGQGPEFLTYFNYEAQQDKSGLPNDRFSAERPEGSISTLTIQRTEQRDSAMYRCASSRTDSSYEQYFGPGTRLTVT.

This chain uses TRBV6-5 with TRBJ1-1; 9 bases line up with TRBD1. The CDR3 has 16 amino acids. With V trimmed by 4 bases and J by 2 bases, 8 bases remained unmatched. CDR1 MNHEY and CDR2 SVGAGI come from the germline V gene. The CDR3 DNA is TGTGCCAGCAGTTCCTTACAGGGGGCTGGTAACACTGAAGCTTTCTTT. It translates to CASSSLQGAGNTEAFF.

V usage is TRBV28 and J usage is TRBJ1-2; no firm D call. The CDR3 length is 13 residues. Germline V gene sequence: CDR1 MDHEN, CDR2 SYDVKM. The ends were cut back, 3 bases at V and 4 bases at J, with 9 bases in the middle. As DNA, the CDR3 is TGTGCCAGCAGTTTTAAGGAACCCTATGGCTACACCTTC. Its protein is CASSFKEPYGYTF.

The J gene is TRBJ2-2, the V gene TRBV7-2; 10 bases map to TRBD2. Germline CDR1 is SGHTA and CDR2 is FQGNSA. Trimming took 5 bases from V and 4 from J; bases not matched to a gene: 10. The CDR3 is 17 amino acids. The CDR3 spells CASSPPTSGRVTGELFF. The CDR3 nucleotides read TGTGCCAGCAGCCCCCCGACTAGCGGGCGAGTCACCGGGGAGCTGTTTTTT.

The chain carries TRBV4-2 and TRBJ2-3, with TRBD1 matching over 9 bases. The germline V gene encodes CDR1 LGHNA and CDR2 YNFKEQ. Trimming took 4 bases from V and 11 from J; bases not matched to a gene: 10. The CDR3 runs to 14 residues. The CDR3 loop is CASSPRTGAPRQYF. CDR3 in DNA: TGTGCCAGCAGCCCACGGACAGGGGCCCCCCGGCAGTATTTT.

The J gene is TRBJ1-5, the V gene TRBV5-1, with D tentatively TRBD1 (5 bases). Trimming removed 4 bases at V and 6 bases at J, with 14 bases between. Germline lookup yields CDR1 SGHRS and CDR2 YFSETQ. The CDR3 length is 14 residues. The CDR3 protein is CASSPQGLGQPQHF. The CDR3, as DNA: TGCGCCAGCAGCCCTCAGGGCCTCGGTCAGCCCCAGCATTTT.

In nucleotides, the CDR3 is TGTGCCAGCAGTCTGAGTACGGACACTGAAGCTTTCTTT. Its translation: CASSLSTDTEAFF. The V and J genes are TRBV28 and TRBJ1-1, with no clear D. The CDR3 covers 13 residues. The germline CDR1 and CDR2 sequences are MDHEN and SYDVKM. The V and J ends lost 5 bases and 3 bases respectively, with 10 bases between them. Full variable domain (outside the CDR3, taken from reference TRBV28 and TRBJ1-1): DVKVTQSSRYLVKRTGEKVFLECVQDMDHENMFWYRQDPGLGLRLIYFSYDVKMKEKGDIPEGYSVSREKKERFSLILESASTNQTSMYLCASSLSTDTEAFFGQGTRLTVV.